The subject of this entry is one T cell receptor (beta chain). Its antigen is not known. This CDR3 region has 14 residues. From germline, CDR1 is SGHTA and CDR2 FQGNSA. Trimming removed 5 bases from V and 4 bases from J, with 14 bases in between. Time point indicated: neoterminal ileum biopsy at postoperative endoscopy, about 6 months after surgery. The data derive from a study of T cell repertoires in ileal Crohn's disease. Study-level findings and limits: Clonal expansions were more frequent in active smokers than non-smokers at surgery.

Sequencing was performed with immunoSEQ multiplex PCR; in TCRdb, only in-frame clones are kept and a portion is missing. Of about 3,900 clones listed, approximately 81% are singletons. Sample: ileal tissue. This TCR was sampled from an adult with Crohn's disease. This sequence joins TRBV7-2 and TRBJ1-2, with D perhaps TRBD1 (5 bases). In nucleotides, the CDR3 is TGTGCCAGCAGCCTCCTGGGGGGGAGCTATGGCTACACCTTC. It is translated as CASSLLGGSYGYTF.